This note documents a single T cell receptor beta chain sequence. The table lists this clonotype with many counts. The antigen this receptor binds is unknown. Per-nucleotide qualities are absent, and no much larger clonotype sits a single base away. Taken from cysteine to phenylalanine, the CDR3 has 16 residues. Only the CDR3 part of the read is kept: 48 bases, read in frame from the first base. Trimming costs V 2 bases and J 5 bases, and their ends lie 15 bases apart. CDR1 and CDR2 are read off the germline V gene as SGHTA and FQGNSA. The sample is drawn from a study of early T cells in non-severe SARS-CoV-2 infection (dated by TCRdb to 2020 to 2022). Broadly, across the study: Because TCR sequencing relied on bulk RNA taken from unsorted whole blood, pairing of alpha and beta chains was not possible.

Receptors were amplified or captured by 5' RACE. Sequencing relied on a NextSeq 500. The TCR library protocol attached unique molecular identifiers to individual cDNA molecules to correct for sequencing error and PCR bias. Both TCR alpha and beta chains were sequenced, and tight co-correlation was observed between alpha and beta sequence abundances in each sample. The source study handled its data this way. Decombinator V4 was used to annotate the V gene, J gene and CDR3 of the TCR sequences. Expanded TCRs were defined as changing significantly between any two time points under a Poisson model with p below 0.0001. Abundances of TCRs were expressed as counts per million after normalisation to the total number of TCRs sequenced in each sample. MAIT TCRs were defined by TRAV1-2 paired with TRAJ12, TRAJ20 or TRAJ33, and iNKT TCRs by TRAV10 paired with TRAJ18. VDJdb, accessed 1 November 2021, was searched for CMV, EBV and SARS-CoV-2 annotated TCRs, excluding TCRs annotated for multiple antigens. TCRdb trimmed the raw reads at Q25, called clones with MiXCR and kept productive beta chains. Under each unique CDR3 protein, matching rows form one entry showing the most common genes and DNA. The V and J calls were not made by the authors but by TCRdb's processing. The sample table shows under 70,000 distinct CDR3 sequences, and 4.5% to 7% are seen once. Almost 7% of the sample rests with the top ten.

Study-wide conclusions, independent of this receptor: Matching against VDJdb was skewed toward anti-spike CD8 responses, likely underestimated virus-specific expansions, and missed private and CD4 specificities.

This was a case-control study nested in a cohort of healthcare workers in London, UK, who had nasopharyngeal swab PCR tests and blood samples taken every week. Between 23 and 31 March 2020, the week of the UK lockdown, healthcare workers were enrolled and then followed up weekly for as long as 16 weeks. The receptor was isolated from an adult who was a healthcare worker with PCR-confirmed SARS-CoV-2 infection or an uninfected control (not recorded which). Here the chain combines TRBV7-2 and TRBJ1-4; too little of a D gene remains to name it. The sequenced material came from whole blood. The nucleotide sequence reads TGTGCCAGCAGCTTAAATCCACCAGGACGAAATGAAAAACTGTTTTTT. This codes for CASSLNPPGRNEKLFF. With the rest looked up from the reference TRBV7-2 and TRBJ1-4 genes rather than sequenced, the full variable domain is GAGVSQSPSNKVTEKGKDVELRCDPISGHTALYWYRQSLGQGLEFLIYFQGNSAPDKSGLPSDRFSAERTGGSVSTLTIQRTQQEDSAVYLCASSLNPPGRNEKLFFGSGTQLSVL.